This T cell receptor (beta chain) was sequenced for a study of PD-1 blockade in classical Hodgkin lymphoma. General observations from the study: A significant rise in TCR diversity was seen by C4D1 for CD4+ cells but not for CD8+ cells.

Time point described: cycle 4 day 1 (C4D1), after more than five weeks of nivolumab. Patients all relapsed after autologous stem cell transplantation, and there was variation in brentuximab vedotin exposure. Thawed PBMCs underwent magnetic negative selection to yield purified CD4+ T cells. The patients, who had relapsed/refractory classical Hodgkin lymphoma, achieved best responses of complete response, partial response or progressive disease. Some clones are missing from TCRdb's copy, which holds only in-frame ones; the method was immunoSEQ multiplex PCR. The sample records 25,000 to 35,000 clones, approximately 81% being singletons. About this clone: What it binds is unknown.

The germline V gene encodes CDR1 LNHDA and CDR2 SQIVND (reference sequence). Trimming shortened V by 4 bases and J by 2 bases, and 8 bases separated the two germline ends. The CDR3 contains 13 residues. This material consisted of CD4+ T cells from blood, taken before the fourth cycle of nivolumab. The source of this sequence is a human donor with classical Hodgkin lymphoma. This chain connects TRBV19 to TRBJ1-2; no clear D. For the CDR3, the DNA is TGTGCCAGTAGTAGGGATAAGAACTATGGCTACACCTTC. Its protein is CASSRDKNYGYTF.